This entry lists 5 T cell receptor beta chains sequenced from one sample in a study of shared clonotypes between healthy human individuals. Sequencing used immunoSEQ multiplex PCR; TCRdb keeps in-frame clones, though not all of them. The table records about 2.1 million clones, 93% of them present only once. CD45RO-negative cells were positively selected for CCR7, leaving out terminally differentiated effector memory CD45RA+ cells. The sample taken for sequencing was naive CD8+ T cells from PBMCs. These receptors all stem from a young man in good health. Some clones in this sample may be carry-over from other donors' samples.

The chain uses TRBV30 and TRBJ2-7; 8 nucleotides line up with TRBD2. Germline V gives CDR1 GTSNPN, CDR2 SVGIG (reference sequence). This CDR3 has 13 residues. J was trimmed by 4 bases and V by 3 bases; bases with no gene match: 5. The CDR3 nucleotides read TGTGCCTGGAGGGTTAGCGGGGAGTACGAGCAGTACTTC. Translated: CAWRVSGEYEQYF.

For this clone: Other DNA sequences in the sample encode the same CDR3. V and J are TRBV5-1 and TRBJ1-1, with D unclear. The CDR3 length is 14 residues. Germline V lookup: CDR1 SGHRS, CDR2 YFSETQ. V was shortened by 4 bases and J by 4 bases, with 14 bases between the two germline ends. CDR3 in DNA: TGCGCCAGCAGCCTCGACCGGGGTAGCACTGAAGCTTTCTTT. Translated: CASSLDRGSTEAFF.

The gene calls are TRBV13 and TRBJ2-2; 8 bases fit TRBD2. V was pared by 5 bases and J by 3 bases, with 5 bases of the junction left unmatched. The length of the CDR3 is 15 residues. Germline V lookup: CDR1 PRHDT, CDR2 FYEKMQ (reference sequence). This CDR3 is CASSGTSWDTGELFF. CDR3 coding DNA: TGTGCCAGCAGCGGGACTAGTTGGGACACCGGGGAGCTGTTTTTT.

A word on this clone: This sample also contains other DNA sequences that code for the same CDR3. The chain couples TRBV9 to TRBJ2-3; maybe TRBD2 (5 bases). The CDR3 has 14 residues. Trimming shortened V by 1 base and J by 0 bases, and 6 bases separated the two germline ends. The germline V gene has CDR1 SGDLS and CDR2 YYNGEE. The CDR3 spells CASSVSGSTDTQYF. DNA for the CDR3: TGTGCCAGCAGCGTAAGCGGTAGCACAGATACGCAGTATTTT.

Note on this clone: Other DNA sequences in this specimen translate into the identical CDR3. V is TRBV28 and J is TRBJ2-7; D is ambiguous. Looked up from germline, CDR1 is MDHEN and CDR2 is SYDVKM. The CDR3 contains 11 residues. Trimming cost V 6 bases and J 4 bases, with 7 bases left between them. The CDR3 coding sequence is TGTGCCAGCAGCCCCCGGTACGAGCAGTACTTC. It encodes CASSPRYEQYF.